This T cell receptor beta chain originates from a study of T-cell memory formation after mild COVID-19. As for the study in general: TCR clusters mostly belonged to single donors.

Study-wide points: Researchers report contracting CD4+ clones mostly in CM and EM, with CD8+ clones in EMRA. Memory cells collected pre-infection included some clones that later responded, suggesting cross-reactive memory joined.

For this clonotype: Its antigen is unidentified.

MiXCR, run by TCRdb on the 5' RACE reads, gives a single entry per CDR3 protein. This sample has around 180,000 distinct CDR3 sequences, with 18% found just once. V gave up 2 bases and J gave up 10 bases, with 17 bases separating them. From germline, CDR1 is LNHDA and CDR2 SQIVND (reference sequence). This CDR3 spans 14 amino acids. V gene TRBV19 combines with J gene TRBJ1-1, with a tentative D call TRBD1 (5 bases). The sample comprised PBMCs or a T cell subset sorted from them (not recorded which). This sequence was found in a man younger than 35 who had mild COVID-19 (a few samples of this study predate the infection). Cell type and time point are not known. The CDR3 reads CASSIPGQGRRAFF. The CDR3 bases are TGTGCCAGTAGTATACCCGGACAAGGGCGTCGAGCTTTCTTT.